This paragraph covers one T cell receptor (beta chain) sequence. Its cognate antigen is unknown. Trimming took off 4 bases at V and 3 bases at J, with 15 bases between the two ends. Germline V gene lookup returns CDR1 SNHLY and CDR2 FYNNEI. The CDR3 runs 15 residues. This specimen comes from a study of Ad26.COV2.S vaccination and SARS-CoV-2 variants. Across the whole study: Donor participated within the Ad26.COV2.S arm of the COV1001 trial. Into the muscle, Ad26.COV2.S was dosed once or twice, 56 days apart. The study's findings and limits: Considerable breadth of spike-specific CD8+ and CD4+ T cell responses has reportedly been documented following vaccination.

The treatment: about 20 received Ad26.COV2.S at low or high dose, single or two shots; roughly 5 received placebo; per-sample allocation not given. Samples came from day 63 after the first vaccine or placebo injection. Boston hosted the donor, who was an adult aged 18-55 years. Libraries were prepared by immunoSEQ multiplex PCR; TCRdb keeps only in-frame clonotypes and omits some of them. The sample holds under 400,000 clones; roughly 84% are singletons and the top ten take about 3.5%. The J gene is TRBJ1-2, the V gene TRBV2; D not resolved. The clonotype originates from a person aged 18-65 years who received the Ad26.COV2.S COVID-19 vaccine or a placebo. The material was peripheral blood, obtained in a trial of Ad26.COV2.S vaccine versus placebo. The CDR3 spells CASSVRVNLDYGYTF. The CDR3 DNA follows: TGTGCCAGCAGTGTTAGAGTCAACCTGGACTATGGCTACACCTTC.